This T cell receptor (beta chain) was captured in a study of CD8 T cells in ankylosing spondylitis. TCRdb re-called the 5' RACE reads through MiXCR, storing one row per CDR3 protein. The sample lists under 250,000 distinct CDR3 sequences, approximately 8.4% occurring once. This clonotype was seen ten or more times. Antigen unknown. Germline CDR1 and CDR2: LGHDT and YNNKEL (reference sequence). V was clipped by 4 bases and J by 7 bases; unmatched bases: 6. CDR3 length: 14 residues. Overall study results and limits: Ankylosing spondylitis blood seemed to carry a telltale TCR beta motif made of about 8 highly homologous variants. Prior literature has documented some motif variants in synovial fluid and blood from reactive arthritis.

The TCR was taken from a female donor with ankylosing spondylitis or in good health (not recorded which). Input material: blood, either unsorted or a sorted T cell fraction (not recorded which). The chain carries TRBV3-1 and TRBJ2-1, with 8 bases identical to TRBD2. In nucleotides, the CDR3 is TGTGCCAGCAGCCTCATTAGCGGGAATAATGAGCAGTTCTTC. Translating gives CASSLISGNNEQFF.